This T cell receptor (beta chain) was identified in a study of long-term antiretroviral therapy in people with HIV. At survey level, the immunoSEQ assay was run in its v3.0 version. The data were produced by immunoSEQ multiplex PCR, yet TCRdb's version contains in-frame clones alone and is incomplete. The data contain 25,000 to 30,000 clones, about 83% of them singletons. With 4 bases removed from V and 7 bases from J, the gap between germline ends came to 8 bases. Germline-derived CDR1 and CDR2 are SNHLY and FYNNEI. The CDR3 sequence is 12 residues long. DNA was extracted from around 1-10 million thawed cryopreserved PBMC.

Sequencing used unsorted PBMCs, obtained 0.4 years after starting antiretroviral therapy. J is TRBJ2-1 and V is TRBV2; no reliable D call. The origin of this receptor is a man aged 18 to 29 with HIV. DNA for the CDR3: TGTGCCAGCAGTGGTGGCCCTAATGAGCAGTTCTTC. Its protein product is CASSGGPNEQFF.